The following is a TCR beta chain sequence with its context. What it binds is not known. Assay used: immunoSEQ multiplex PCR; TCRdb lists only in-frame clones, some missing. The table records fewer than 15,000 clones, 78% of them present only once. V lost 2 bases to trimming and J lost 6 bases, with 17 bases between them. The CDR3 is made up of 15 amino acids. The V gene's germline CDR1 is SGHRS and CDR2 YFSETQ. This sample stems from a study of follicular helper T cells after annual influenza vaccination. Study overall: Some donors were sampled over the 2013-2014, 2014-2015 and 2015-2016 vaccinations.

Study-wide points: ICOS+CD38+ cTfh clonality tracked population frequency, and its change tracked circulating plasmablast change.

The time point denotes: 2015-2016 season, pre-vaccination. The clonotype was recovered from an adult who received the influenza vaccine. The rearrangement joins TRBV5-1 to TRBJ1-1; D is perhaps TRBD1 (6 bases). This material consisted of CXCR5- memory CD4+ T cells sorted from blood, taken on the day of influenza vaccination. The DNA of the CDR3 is TGCGCCAGCAGCTTTTCCGGGTCAGGGGTCCCTGAAGCTTTCTTT. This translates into CASSFSGSGVPEAFF.